This TCR beta chain stems from a study of blood T cell repertoires in COVID-19. Study details: PBMCs, B-cell-depleted T cells, or T cells provided the cDNA or gDNA that made up the material.

Per the original data handling: Scientists estimated how many nucleated cells there were by amplifying reference gene primers. Clones were sequenced by immunoSEQ multiplex PCR, and TCRdb holds only the in-frame ones, with some missing. That table furnishes V, J and clone size, whereas the DNA furnished D and trimming. The sample comprises some 93,000 clones, approximately 82% of which are singletons, and 8.5% to 12% rests with the top ten. This clone was recorded a few times. The CDR3 consists of 14 residues. Germline assignment: CDR1 LGHDT and CDR2 YNNKEL (reference sequence). The V gene lost 1 base and the J gene lost 5 bases, with 6 bases spanning the gap.

The source of this sequence is a man between 65 and 85 years old with acute or convalescent COVID-19. Specimen: peripheral blood. The chain has TRBV3-1 (or the pseudogene TRBV3-2) and TRBJ1-6; D uncertain. CDR3 region: CASSQVRNNSPLHF. DNA for the CDR3: TGTGCCAGCAGCCAAGTGAGGAATAATTCACCCCTCCACTTT.